The rows below give T cell receptor beta chains drawn from one sample of a study of blood T cell repertoires in COVID-19. Sequencing was performed with immunoSEQ multiplex PCR; in TCRdb, only in-frame clones are kept and a portion is missing. In the table there are about 73,000 clones, approximately 83% of which are singletons. Input material: peripheral blood. The receptors were gathered from an elderly man with active or convalescent COVID-19. Both conserved end residues are part of each CDR3. A D gene is named only where the DNA matches it firmly. Part of the rows lack a size; the others show once, few, many or a class for expanded clones.

TRBV3-1/TRBV3-2	-	-	TRBJ2-1	TGTGCCAGCAGTATCAGCGCCGGTGAGCAGTTCTTC	CASSISAGEQFF
TRBV27	-	-	TRBJ2-3	TGTGCCAGCAGTTTATCGAGAGTTAAAGATACGCAGTATTTT	CASSLSRVKDTQYF
TRBV5-5	-	TRBD2	TRBJ2-7	TGTGCCAGCAGCGGAACTAGCGGGAGGGCCGGTGAGCAGTACTTC	CASSGTSGRAGEQYF
TRBV9	once	TRBD2	TRBJ2-1	TGTGCCAGCAGCGCAAGACTAGCGGGAGAAGGGCGGTACAATGAGCAGTTCTTC	CASSARLAGEGRYNEQFF
TRBV7-2	-	TRBD2	TRBJ2-3	TGTGCCAGCAGCATCGGGGGGGCAACAGATACGCAGTATTTT	CASSIGGATDTQYF
TRBV10-3	-	TRBD1	TRBJ2-5	TGTGCCATCAGCGGGACAGCTCCTGAGACCCAGTACTTC	CAISGTAPETQYF
TRBV6-6	-	-	TRBJ2-3	TGTGCCAGCAGTTACGGCTGGGCAGCCAGCACAGATACGCAGTATTTT	CASSYGWAASTDTQYF
TRBV6-5	-	-	TRBJ2-4	TGTGCCAGCAGTTACTCGGGGGCTTCCAAAAACATTCAGTACTTC	CASSYSGASKNIQYF
TRBV11-3	-	-	TRBJ1-2	TGTGCCAGCAGCTTGAGACAGAACTATGGCTACACCTTC	CASSLRQNYGYTF
TRBV3-1/TRBV3-2	-	-	TRBJ1-3	TGTGCCAGCAGCCAGAGGGGGATTGGAAACACCATATATTTT	CASSQRGIGNTIYF
TRBV18	-	TRBD1	TRBJ2-1	TGTGCCAGCTCACAACGACAGGGGAGCTCCTACAATGAGCAGTTCTTC	CASSQRQGSSYNEQFF
TRBV19	-	-	TRBJ2-6	TGTGCCAGTAGTCCTAGCGAGGCGGGTGGGGCCAACGTCCTGACTTTC	CASSPSEAGGANVLTF
TRBV2	-	TRBD2	TRBJ2-2	TGTGCCAGCAGTCCCAGACTACTAGCGGGGGACCTCAGGGGGGAGCTGTTTTTT	CASSPRLLAGDLRGELFF
TRBV18	-	-	TRBJ2-7	TGTGCCAGCTCACCGGTTCCAGGGACAAACTACGAGCAGTACTTC	CASSPVPGTNYEQYF
TRBV28	-	TRBD1	TRBJ2-1	TGTGCCAGCAGTCCCGCCGACAGGGGACACAATGAGCAGTTCTTC	CASSPADRGHNEQFF
TRBV6-4	-	-	TRBJ2-3	TGTGCCAGCAGTGAACGACCCACTACCCAGGATACGCAGTATTTT	CASSERPTTQDTQYF
TRBV27	-	TRBD1	TRBJ1-2	TGTGCCAGCAGTCCAACGGGACAGGGAAATTTATATGGCTACACCTTC	CASSPTGQGNLYGYTF
TRBV4-3	-	-	TRBJ1-1	TGCGCCAGCAGCCCGGGTCTGAGAAACACTGAAGCTTTCTTT	CASSPGLRNTEAFF
TRBV10-3	-	-	TRBJ2-7	TGTGCCATCAGTCATCAGGGCTACGAGCAGTACTTC	CAISHQGYEQYF
TRBV7-2	-	-	TRBJ2-5	TGTGCCAGCAGCCCCGGGACACCCTTCCAAGAGACCCAGTACTTC	CASSPGTPFQETQYF
TRBV11-2	-	-	TRBJ1-1	TGTGCCAGCAGCTTAGTGGGTGCGGACACTGAAGCTTTCTTT	CASSLVGADTEAFF
TRBV30	-	-	TRBJ1-4	TGTGCCTGGAGTGCCAGAACTAATGAAAAACTGTTTTTT	CAWSARTNEKLFF
TRBV6-5	-	TRBD1	TRBJ1-5	TGTGCCAGCCACGGACAGGGCAGGGACAATCAGCCCCAGCATTTT	CASHGQGRDNQPQHF
TRBV7-9	-	-	TRBJ1-5	TGTGCCAGCAGCTTAGCCAACAATCAGCCCCAGCATTTT	CASSLANNQPQHF
TRBV3-1/TRBV3-2	-	-	TRBJ2-2	TGTGCCAGCAGCCCCTGGGGGGGCGCGCAGGCCGGGGAGCTGTTTTTT	CASSPWGGAQAGELFF
TRBV7-2	-	TRBD2	TRBJ2-5	TGTGCCAGCAGCATCCCGGGACTAACAGAAGAGACCCAGTACTTC	CASSIPGLTEETQYF
TRBV5-4	-	-	TRBJ2-7	TGTGCCAGCAGCTTGAGTCGGACAGCGTCCGAGCAGTACTTC	CASSLSRTASEQYF
TRBV2	-	TRBD2	TRBJ2-3	TGTGCCAGCAACCAACTAGCGGGTGGAGGAGATACGCAGTATTTT	CASNQLAGGGDTQYF
TRBV2	-	-	TRBJ2-5	TGTGCCAGCAGCGGTAATCGGCGGGGCCAAGGGACCCAGTACTTC	CASSGNRRGQGTQYF
TRBV27	-	TRBD1	TRBJ2-7	TGTGCCAGCAGACGGACAGGGGATCGGTACGAGCAGTACTTC	CASRRTGDRYEQYF
TRBV28	-	-	TRBJ2-7	TGTGCCAGCAGGGGCGGGGCTCGCTACGAGCAGTACTTC	CASRGGARYEQYF
TRBV6-5	-	-	TRBJ2-1	TGTGCCAGCCGAGACAGGATAGAGCAGTTCTTC	CASRDRIEQFF
TRBV2	-	TRBD2	TRBJ2-3	TGTGCCAGCAGTGATGGGCGACGCGGGAGGGCAGATACGCAGTATTTT	CASSDGRRGRADTQYF
TRBV19	-	TRBD1	TRBJ2-2	TGTGCCAGTATCGGACAGGGCAACACCGGGGAGCTGTTTTTT	CASIGQGNTGELFF
TRBV7-2	once	-	TRBJ2-1	TGTGCCAGCAGCTCCTCGGGAGTCCGGTACAATGAGCAGTTCTTC	CASSSSGVRYNEQFF
TRBV6-5	-	TRBD1	TRBJ2-1	TGTGCCAGCAGTAGGGACAGATACAATGAGCAGTTCTTC	CASSRDRYNEQFF
TRBV3-1/TRBV3-2	-	TRBD1	TRBJ1-1	TGTGCCAGCAGCCAAGACGGGACAGGGATTACTGAAGCTTTCTTT	CASSQDGTGITEAFF
TRBV7-2	-	TRBD2	TRBJ2-3	TGTGCCGGCAGCTGGACTAGCGGAACCACAGATACGCAGTATTTT	CAGSWTSGTTDTQYF
TRBV4-2	-	-	TRBJ2-5	TGTGCCAGCAGCCGGCTATTGGATGAGGGTGGAGCGGAGACCCAGTACTTC	CASSRLLDEGGAETQYF
TRBV3-1/TRBV3-2	once	-	TRBJ1-5	TGTGCCAGCAGCCAATGGGGGGAAAATCAGCCCCAGCATTTT	CASSQWGENQPQHF
TRBV6-5	-	-	TRBJ1-1	TGTGCCAGCAGCAGGGATACTGAAGCTTTCTTT	CASSRDTEAFF
TRBV6-1	-	-	TRBJ2-7	TGTGCCAGCAGTGAAGGTCTACGGCAGTACTTC	CASSEGLRQYF
TRBV5-1	-	TRBD1	TRBJ2-5	TGCGCCAGCAACTCCGACAGGGGCCGGGGGACCCAGTACTTC	CASNSDRGRGTQYF
TRBV19	once	-	TRBJ1-3	TGTGCGGCGGGTGACAGGATTATTTCTGGAAACACCATATATTTT	CAAGDRIISGNTIYF
TRBV7-9	-	-	TRBJ2-5	TGTGCCAGCAGCCCCTGGGGGGGGACAGGCAAAGAGACCCAGTACTTC	CASSPWGGTGKETQYF
TRBV18	-	-	TRBJ1-2	TGTGCCAGCTCACCAAAGCCGACAGATCGTGATGGCTACACCTTC	CASSPKPTDRDGYTF
TRBV19	-	TRBD1	TRBJ1-5	TGTGCCAGTAGTCGACAGGGTGGGGGCAATCAGCCCCAGCATTTT	CASSRQGGGNQPQHF